These 27 T cell receptor beta chains came from one sample sequenced in a study of blood T cell repertoires in COVID-19. Measured with immunoSEQ multiplex PCR; TCRdb has only the in-frame clones, and not every one. The sample lists almost 400,000 clones; approximately 88% were seen once. Specimen: PBMCs or T cells enriched from blood (not recorded which). These receptors originate from a woman in her 30s with acute COVID-19.

This chain links TRBV12-5 with TRBJ1-5; D may be TRBD1 (6 bases). The CDR3 is 13 amino acids. Germline assignment: CDR1 LGHNT and CDR2 FRNRAP. Deletions cut 6 bases from V and 4 bases from J, with 10 bases between. The CDR3 DNA reads as TGTGCTAGTGGGATGACAGGTAATCAGCCCCAGCATTTT. Protein: CASGMTGNQPQHF. Complete variable domain (other parts from reference TRBV12-5 and TRBJ1-5): DARVTQTPRHKVTEMGQEVTMRCQPILGHNTVFWYRQTMMQGLELLAYFRNRAPLDDSGMPKDRFSAEMPDATLATLKIQPSEPRDSAVYFCASGMTGNQPQHFGDGTRLSIL.

The V gene is TRBV7-2, the J gene TRBJ2-4; the D gene is possibly TRBD2 (5 bases). The CDR3 spans 12 residues. From germline, CDR1 is SGHTA and CDR2 FQGNSA. V lost 1 base to trimming and J lost 12 bases, with 10 bases between them. CDR3 nucleotide sequence: TGTGCCAGCAGCTTAGGCGGGTCAAATCAGTACTTC. Amino acids: CASSLGGSNQYF.

The J gene is TRBJ2-7, the V gene TRBV19; 8 bases align to TRBD2. V was pared by 7 bases and J by 5 bases, with 13 bases of the junction left unmatched. CDR3 length equals 15 residues. From germline, CDR1 is LNHDA and CDR2 SQIVND (reference sequence). CDR3: CASKEAGDPRDEQYF. For the CDR3, the DNA is TGTGCCAGTAAAGAAGCGGGGGACCCTAGGGACGAGCAGTACTTC. The full variable domain, with the rest looked up from reference TRBV19 and TRBJ2-7, is DGGITQSPKYLFRKEGQNVTLSCEQNLNHDAMYWYRQDPGQGLRLIYYSQIVNDFQKGDIAEGYSVSREKKESFPLTVTSAQKNPTAFYLCASKEAGDPRDEQYFGPGTRLTVT.

This chain links TRBV6-2 or TRBV6-3 with TRBJ1-3; 8 nucleotides align to TRBD1. After removal of 0 bases from V and 5 bases from J, the junction contained 9 bases not matched to a gene. The CDR3 is 17 residues long. Germline-derived CDR1 and CDR2 are MNHEY and SVGEGT. For the CDR3, the DNA is TGTGCCAGCAGTTACTCAAGAGGGACAGGTCTAAGAAACACCATATATTTT. Protein: CASSYSRGTGLRNTIYF.

The V gene is TRBV19, the J gene TRBJ1-5; D perhaps matches TRBD1 (5 bases). Germline V lookup: CDR1 LNHDA, CDR2 SQIVND (reference sequence). The V and J ends lost 6 bases and 0 bases respectively, with 9 bases between them. CDR3 length: 14 residues. DNA of the CDR3: TGTGCCAGTAGAAACAGGAGTAGCAATCAGCCCCAGCATTTT. Translated, it gives CASRNRSSNQPQHF.

The J gene is TRBJ1-2, the V gene TRBV19; the D is unclear. The CDR3 has 13 amino acids. Looked up from germline, CDR1 is LNHDA and CDR2 is SQIVND (reference sequence). Trimming took off 6 bases at V and 0 bases at J, with 8 bases between the two ends. The CDR3 bases are TGTGCCAGTAGGAGAACGCCTAACTATGGCTACACCTTC. Its protein product is CASRRTPNYGYTF.

The gene calls are TRBV2 and TRBJ2-7, with D possibly matching TRBD1 (6 bases). Trimming removed 6 bases from V and 2 bases from J, with 20 bases in between. The CDR3 has 16 residues. Germline-derived CDR1 and CDR2 are SNHLY and FYNNEI. CDR3 loop: CASSGRRDIRTYEQYF. In DNA, the CDR3 is TGTGCCAGCAGCGGACGACGGGACATTCGGACCTACGAGCAGTACTTC.

The rearrangement uses TRBV5-1 and TRBJ2-6; D is unresolved. Deletions cut 2 bases from V and 4 bases from J, with 10 bases between. The CDR3 loop spans 15 amino acids. Per germline, CDR1 SGHRS and CDR2 YFSETQ. CDR3 bases: TGCGCCAGCAGCTTCTCAGGCTCAGGGGCCAACGTCCTGACTTTC. Encoded protein: CASSFSGSGANVLTF. The full variable domain, in which reference TRBV5-1 and TRBJ2-6 provide the parts outside the CDR3, is KAGVTQTPRYLIKTRGQQVTLSCSPISGHRSVSWYQQTPGQGLQFLFEYFSETQRNKGNFPGRFSGRQFSNSRSEMNVSTLELGDSALYLCASSFSGSGANVLTFGAGSRLTVL.

J is TRBJ2-4 and V is TRBV7-2; perhaps TRBD1 as D (6 bases). Germline values: CDR1 SGHTA, CDR2 FQGNSA. V gave up 3 bases and J gave up 7 bases, with 10 bases separating them. There are 13 residues in the CDR3. CDR3 residues: CASSLPGENIQYF. The CDR3 nucleotides are TGTGCCAGCAGCTTGCCAGGGGAGAACATTCAGTACTTC. The full variable domain, with the rest looked up from reference TRBV7-2 and TRBJ2-4, is GAGVSQSPSNKVTEKGKDVELRCDPISGHTALYWYRQSLGQGLEFLIYFQGNSAPDKSGLPSDRFSAERTGGSVSTLTIQRTQQEDSAVYLCASSLPGENIQYFGAGTRLSVL.

This clone was counted once. The gene calls are TRBV20-1 and TRBJ2-7; TRBD1 is a possible D gene (5 bases). The CDR3 sequence is 14 residues long. The germline gives CDR1 DFQATT, CDR2 SNEGSKA (reference sequence). The ends were cut back, 3 bases at V and 1 base at J, with 13 bases in the middle. The CDR3 nucleotides read TGCAGTGCTAGTGGCAGGGCGAGTTCCTACGAGCAGTACTTC. Protein sequence: CSASGRASSYEQYF.

The gene calls are TRBV10-2 and TRBJ2-2, with 8 positions matching TRBD2. The CDR3 is 17 residues long. Germline loops: CDR1 WSHSY, CDR2 SAAADI. V lost 4 bases and J lost 3; bases outside the gene matches: 10. The CDR3, as DNA: TGCGCCAGCAGTGCGTGGCGAGCGGGGGTCGACACCGGGGAGCTGTTTTTT. Its translation is CASSAWRAGVDTGELFF.

This sequence joins TRBV27 and TRBJ1-2; 8 bases are a match to TRBD1. The CDR3 runs to 15 residues. Germline trimming cut 5 bases from V and 8 bases from J; bases unmatched to any gene: 13. From germline, CDR1 is MNHEY and CDR2 SMNVEV (reference sequence). CDR3 DNA sequence: TGTGCCAGCAGTCGCCAACAGGGGGTGTGGGGAGGCTACACCTTC. This gives the protein CASSRQQGVWGGYTF.

The table lists this clone with a few counts. The chain joins TRBV28 to TRBJ1-5; tentatively, D is TRBD1 (6 bases). Germline V gene lookup returns CDR1 MDHEN and CDR2 SYDVKM. The CDR3 loop spans 16 amino acids. V lost 3 bases to trimming and J lost 0 bases, with 12 bases between them. In DNA, the CDR3 is TGTGCCAGCAGTTTTACGCAGGGGAATAGCAATCAGCCCCAGCATTTT. Translation: CASSFTQGNSNQPQHF.

The DNA for the CDR3 is TGTGCCTGCGAGAGTGGTGCAACTAATGAAAAACTGTTTTTT. It yields the protein CACESGATNEKLFF. The rearrangement uses TRBV30 and TRBJ1-4; D gene unclear. The germline V and J ends were trimmed by 6 bases and 0 bases, with 11 bases remaining between them. The CDR3 is 14 amino acids. Germline V CDR1 and CDR2: GTSNPN, SVGIG (reference sequence).

The rearrangement links TRBV29-1 to TRBJ1-2; D is uncertain. Deletions cut 0 bases from V and 8 bases from J, with 7 bases between. There are 11 residues in the CDR3. Looked up from germline, CDR1 is SQVTM and CDR2 is ANQGSEA. The CDR3 sequence: CSVEDLVGYTF. The DNA for the CDR3 is TGCAGCGTTGAAGATCTCGTGGGCTACACCTTC. The entire variable domain, with the rest obtained from reference TRBV29-1 and TRBJ1-2, is as follows: SAVISQKPSRDICQRGTSLTIQCQVDSQVTMMFWYRQQPGQSLTLIATANQGSEATYESGFVIDKFPISRPNLTFSTLTVSNMSPEDSSIYLCSVEDLVGYTFGSGTRLTVV.

This chain uses TRBV7-8 with TRBJ2-7; 7 bases are a match to TRBD1. Germline CDR1 reads SGHVS; CDR2 reads FQNEAQ. V lost 3 bases, J lost 3 bases, and 8 bases stayed unmatched. The CDR3 loop spans 15 amino acids. CDR3 coding DNA: TGTGCCAGCAGCTTGGGACAGACTAACCTCTACGAGCAGTACTTC. It yields the protein CASSLGQTNLYEQYF.

V and J are TRBV7-9 and TRBJ1-2, with 10 positions matching TRBD1. The length of the CDR3 is 15 residues. V lost 5 bases to trimming and J lost 4 bases; unmatched junction nucleotides: 7. Looked up from germline, CDR1 is SEHNR and CDR2 is FQNEAQ (reference sequence). CDR3 in amino acids: CASSAWDRGSYGYTF. CDR3 DNA: TGTGCCAGCAGCGCTTGGGACAGGGGAAGCTATGGCTACACCTTC. The full variable domain, in which reference TRBV7-9 and TRBJ1-2 provide the parts outside the CDR3, is DTGVSQNPRHKITKRGQNVTFRCDPISEHNRLYWYRQTLGQGPEFLTYFQNEAQLEKSRLLSDRFSAERPKGSFSTLEIQRTEQGDSAMYLCASSAWDRGSYGYTFGSGTRLTVV.

The chain is built from TRBV9 and TRBJ2-5, with D uncertain. This CDR3 contains 13 residues. Trimming left V 1 base short and J 0 bases short, with 4 bases between. CDR1 is SGDLS and CDR2 is YYNGEE in the germline V gene. CDR3 DNA: TGTGCCAGCAGCGTACAGTACCAAGAGACCCAGTACTTC. Translation: CASSVQYQETQYF.

The chain joins TRBV5-1 to TRBJ1-1; TRBD1 aligns across 9 bases. J lost 4 bases, V lost 4 bases, and 8 bases had no gene match. The CDR3 spans 15 residues. Germline-derived CDR1 and CDR2 are SGHRS and YFSETQ. The CDR3 sequence: CASSRPGQGGTEAFF. The CDR3, as DNA: TGCGCCAGCAGCAGACCGGGACAGGGTGGCACTGAAGCTTTCTTT.

This chain connects TRBV27 to TRBJ1-4; D may be TRBD1 (6 bases). V was pared by 5 bases and J by 4 bases, with 20 bases between. Germline CDR1 MNHEY, CDR2 SMNVEV (reference sequence). This CDR3 is built from 17 residues. CDR3 nucleotide sequence: TGTGCCAGCAGTCCCCTTGGACAGAACCTACGTAATGAAAAACTGTTTTTT. Translation: CASSPLGQNLRNEKLFF.

CDR3 amino acids: CASSFQGSYEQYF. DNA for the CDR3: TGTGCCAGCAGCTTTCAAGGGAGCTACGAGCAGTACTTC. V is TRBV7-9 and J is TRBJ2-7; D is possibly TRBD2 (5 bases). The CDR3 has 13 amino acids. V was shortened by 3 bases and J by 3 bases, with 9 bases between the two germline ends. Germline V gene lookup returns CDR1 SEHNR and CDR2 FQNEAQ (reference sequence).

V gene TRBV4-1 combines with J gene TRBJ2-7; 10 bases line up with TRBD2. The germline gives CDR1 MGHRA, CDR2 YSYEKL. Trimming cost V 0 bases and J 9 bases; bases outside gene matches: 11. The CDR3 consists of 16 residues. This CDR3 is CASSQDQAGGSNAQYF. CDR3 nucleotide sequence: TGCGCCAGCAGCCAAGATCAAGCGGGGGGGTCCAACGCGCAGTACTTC.

The chain employs TRBV6-1 and TRBJ1-6, with 9 bases identical to TRBD1. The CDR3 totals 15 residues. V shed 2 bases, J shed 10 bases, and the junction held 6 bases outside the gene matches. Per the germline V gene, CDR1 is MNHNS and CDR2 is SASEGT. This chain's CDR3 is CASSETGTGQSPLHF. Written as DNA, the CDR3 is TGTGCCAGCAGTGAAACTGGGACAGGGCAGTCACCCCTCCACTTT.

V gene TRBV5-1 combines with J gene TRBJ1-2, with TRBD1 identical over 7 bases. The CDR3 runs to 13 residues. V gave up 0 bases and J gave up 10 bases; unmatched junction bases: 6. The germline V gene encodes CDR1 SGHRS and CDR2 YFSETQ. In DNA, the CDR3 is TGCGCCAGCAGCTTGGTTGACAGGGTGACCTACACCTTC. It yields the protein CASSLVDRVTYTF. Full variable domain (remainder filled in from reference TRBV5-1 and TRBJ1-2): KAGVTQTPRYLIKTRGQQVTLSCSPISGHRSVSWYQQTPGQGLQFLFEYFSETQRNKGNFPGRFSGRQFSNSRSEMNVSTLELGDSALYLCASSLVDRVTYTFGSGTRLTVV.

V is TRBV6-6 and J is TRBJ1-2, with a weak D call TRBD1 (5 bases). Germline V gene data show CDR1 as MNHNY and CDR2 as SVGAGI (reference sequence). The CDR3 is 13 residues long. V lost 6 bases to trimming and J lost 3 bases, with 11 bases between them. CDR3 amino acids: CASRNGGDYGYTF. Here the CDR3 DNA reads TGTGCCAGCAGGAACGGGGGGGACTATGGCTACACCTTC.

The V and J genes are TRBV18 and TRBJ1-1; D is possibly TRBD1 (5 bases). The CDR3 spans 12 residues. V was shortened by 1 base and J by 5 bases, with 5 bases between the two germline ends. Germline V gene lookup returns CDR1 KGHSH and CDR2 LQKENI. The CDR3 DNA sequence: TGTGCCAGCTCACCACAGGGGACTGAAGCTTTCTTT. This sequence encodes CASSPQGTEAFF.

The rearrangement joins TRBV7-3 to TRBJ2-3; D perhaps matches TRBD1 (6 bases). V lost 5 bases to trimming and J lost 6 bases, with 15 bases between them. This CDR3 region has 14 residues. From germline, CDR1 is SGHTA and CDR2 FQGTGA. The CDR3 DNA sequence: TGTGCCAGCAGCCTCAGGGGTTCACAGGATACGCAGTATTTT. This encodes CASSLRGSQDTQYF.